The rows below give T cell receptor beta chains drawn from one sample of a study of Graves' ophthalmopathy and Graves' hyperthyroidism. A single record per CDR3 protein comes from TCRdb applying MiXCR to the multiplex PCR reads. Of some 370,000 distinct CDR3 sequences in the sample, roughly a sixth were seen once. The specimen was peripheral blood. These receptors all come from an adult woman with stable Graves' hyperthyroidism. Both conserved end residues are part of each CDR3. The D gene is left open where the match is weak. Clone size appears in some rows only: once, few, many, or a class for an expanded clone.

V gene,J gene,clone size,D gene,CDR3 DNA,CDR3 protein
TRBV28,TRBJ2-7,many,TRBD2,TGTGCCAGCAGTCGGACTAGCGGGAGAGGGGAGTTC,CASSRTSGRGEF
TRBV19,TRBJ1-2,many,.,TGTGCCAGTAAACCGCGTCGGAGGGATGGCTACACCTTC,CASKPRRRDGYTF
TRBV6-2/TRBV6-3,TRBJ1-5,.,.,TGTGCCAGCAGTTACTCGTTCAGGGAACAGTTTGGCAATCAGCCCCAGCATTTT,CASSYSFREQFGNQPQHF
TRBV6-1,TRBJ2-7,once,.,TGTGCCAGCAGTACATACCTTAGGGGGTACGAGCACTACTTC,CASSTYLRGYEHYF
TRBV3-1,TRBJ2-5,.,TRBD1,TGTGCCAGCAACTCCGGGACAGGGGGGGATGGGGAGACCCAGTACTTC,CASNSGTGGDGETQYF
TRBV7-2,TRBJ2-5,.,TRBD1,TGTGCCAGCATCTCGACAGGGGTTGAGACCCAGTACTTC,CASISTGVETQYF
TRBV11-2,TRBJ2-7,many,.,TGTGCCAGCAGCTTAGTTGGGCGGCTAGCGCACGAGCAGTACTTC,CASSLVGRLAHEQYF
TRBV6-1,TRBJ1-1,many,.,TGTGCCAGCAGCAATGATGCGGGGTCGGACACTGAAGCTTTCTTT,CASSNDAGSDTEAFF
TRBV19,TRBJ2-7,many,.,TGTGCCACCTCCCTAACGGGACAAATCTCCTACGAGCAGTACTTC,CATSLTGQISYEQYF
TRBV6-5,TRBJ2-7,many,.,TGTGCCAGCAGTTATAGAGGCTTCACGGTCGACGAGCAGTACTTC,CASSYRGFTVDEQYF
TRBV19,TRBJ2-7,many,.,TGTGCCAGTAGGGTCTCGGGAGCCTCCTACGAGCAGTACTTC,CASRVSGASYEQYF
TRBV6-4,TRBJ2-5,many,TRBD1,TGTGCCAGCAGTCAAACAGGGGGCCCCCAAGAGACCCAGTACTTC,CASSQTGGPQETQYF
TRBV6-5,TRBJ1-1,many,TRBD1,TGTGCCAGCAGTTATTCCGGGACAGGGGGCACTGAAGCTTTCTTT,CASSYSGTGGTEAFF
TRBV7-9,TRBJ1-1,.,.,TGTGCCAGCAGCAAACAGGGTTGGGAAGCTTTCTTT,CASSKQGWEAFF
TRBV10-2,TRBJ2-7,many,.,TGCGCCAGCAGGGCCTATGATAGCCGGCCCTCCTACGAGCAGTACTTC,CASRAYDSRPSYEQYF
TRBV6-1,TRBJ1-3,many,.,TGTGCCAGCAGTGAAGCCGGATCACCCTCTGGAAACACCATATATTTT,CASSEAGSPSGNTIYF
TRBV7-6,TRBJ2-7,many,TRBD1,TGTGCCAGCAGCCCCCGCGCCGGGACAGGCTCCTACGAGCAGTACTTC,CASSPRAGTGSYEQYF
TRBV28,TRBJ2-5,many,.,TGTGCCAGCAGTCAGATACAGGGGGAGGGCGAGACCCAGTACTTC,CASSQIQGEGETQYF
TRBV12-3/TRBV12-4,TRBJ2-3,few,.,TGTGCCAGCAGTCTTCATACGCAGTATTTT,CASSLHTQYF
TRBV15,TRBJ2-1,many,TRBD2,TGTGCCACCAGCAGAGATCGATGGGTAAAGCGGGAGACCTACAATGAGCAGTTCTTC,CATSRDRWVKRETYNEQFF
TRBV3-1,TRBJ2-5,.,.,TGTGCCAGCAGCCAAGTCAAGGACCGGCGAGAGACCCAGTACTTC,CASSQVKDRRETQYF
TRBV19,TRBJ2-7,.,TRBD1,TGTGCCAACATATTCCGGAGGGACAGGGGACAATACGAGCAGTACTTC,CANIFRRDRGQYEQYF
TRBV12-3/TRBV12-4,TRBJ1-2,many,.,TGTGCCAATAACAGAGGGCATTTCTATGGCTACACCTTC,CANNRGHFYGYTF
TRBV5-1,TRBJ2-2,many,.,TGCGCCAGCAGCTTGGGACTGAATATAAACACCGGGGAGCTGTTTTTT,CASSLGLNINTGELFF
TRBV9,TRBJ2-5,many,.,TGTGCCAGCAACTCGGGTACAGAAGAGACCCAGTACTTC,CASNSGTEETQYF
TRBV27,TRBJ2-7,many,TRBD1,TGTGCCAGCAGTCCAATATCCTGGGACAGTACCTCCTACGAGCAGTACTTC,CASSPISWDSTSYEQYF
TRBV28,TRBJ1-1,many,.,TGTGCCAGCACCGTGGGGCAGTCGAGTCCCGGCCACGAAGCTTTCTTT,CASTVGQSSPGHEAFF
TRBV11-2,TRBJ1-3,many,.,TGTGCCAGCATCCCTCCGGGACACAACTTACTTTACGGAAACACCATATATTTT,CASIPPGHNLLYGNTIYF
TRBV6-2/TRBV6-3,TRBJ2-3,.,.,TGTGCCAGCAGTTCAATCACCTTAGACAGCACAGATACGCAGTATTTT,CASSSITLDSTDTQYF
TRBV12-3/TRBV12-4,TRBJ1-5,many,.,TGTGCCAGCAGCATGACAGGACTTGGGGATCAGCCCCAGCATTTT,CASSMTGLGDQPQHF
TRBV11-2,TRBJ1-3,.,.,TGTGCCAGCAGCCAGGGTTTAAACACCATATATTTT,CASSQGLNTIYF
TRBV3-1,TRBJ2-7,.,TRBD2,TGTGCCAGCAGCCAAGATGCGAGCGGGAGGGCCCACGAGCAGTACTTC,CASSQDASGRAHEQYF
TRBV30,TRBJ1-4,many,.,TGTGCCTGGAGTGGAGTTAGGGAACTGTTGGATGAAAAACTGTTTTTT,CAWSGVRELLDEKLFF
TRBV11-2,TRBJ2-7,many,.,TGTGCCAGCAGCTTTTCGGGCGTTACCTACGAGCAGTACTTC,CASSFSGVTYEQYF
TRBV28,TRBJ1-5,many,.,TGTGCCAGCAGTTTATCCGTAAGGGGTGGCAATCAGCCCCAGCATTTT,CASSLSVRGGNQPQHF
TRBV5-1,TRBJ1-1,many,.,TGCGCCAGCAGCTTGGGGGGCAGCGTAGAAGCTTTCTTT,CASSLGGSVEAFF
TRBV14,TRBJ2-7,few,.,TGTGCCAGCAGCCCAACCCTCGGGGGAGGCTACGAGCAGTACTTC,CASSPTLGGGYEQYF
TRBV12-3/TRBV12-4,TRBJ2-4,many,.,.,CASTVGRGAKNIKYF
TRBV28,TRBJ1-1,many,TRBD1,TGTGCCAGCAGTTTCTGGCAGGGGGGAGCTTTCTTT,CASSFWQGGAFF
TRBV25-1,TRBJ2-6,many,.,TGTGCCAGCAGTGGAGGATCCGGGGCCAACGTCCTGACTTTC,CASSGGSGANVLTF
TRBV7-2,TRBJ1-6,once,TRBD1,TGTGCCAGCACCCCAGGGGGCCCTAATTCACCCCTCCACTTT,CASTPGGPNSPLHF
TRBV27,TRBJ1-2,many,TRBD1,TGTGCCAGCAGCGCACAGGGGGCGGTTAACTATGGCTACACCTTC,CASSAQGAVNYGYTF
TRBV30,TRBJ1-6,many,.,TGTGCCTGGAGTCCGATATATAATTCACCCCTCCACTTT,CAWSPIYNSPLHF
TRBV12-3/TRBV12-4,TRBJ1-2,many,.,TGTGCCAGCAGTTTAGCCGCGAGAAGCGGCTACACCTTC,CASSLAARSGYTF
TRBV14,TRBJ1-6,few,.,TGTGCCAGCAGCCATGTAATTAATTCACCCCTCCACTTT,CASSHVINSPLHF
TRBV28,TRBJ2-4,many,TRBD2,TGTGCCAGCAGTTTAGCGGGAGGGAACATTAAGTACTTC,CASSLAGGNIKYF